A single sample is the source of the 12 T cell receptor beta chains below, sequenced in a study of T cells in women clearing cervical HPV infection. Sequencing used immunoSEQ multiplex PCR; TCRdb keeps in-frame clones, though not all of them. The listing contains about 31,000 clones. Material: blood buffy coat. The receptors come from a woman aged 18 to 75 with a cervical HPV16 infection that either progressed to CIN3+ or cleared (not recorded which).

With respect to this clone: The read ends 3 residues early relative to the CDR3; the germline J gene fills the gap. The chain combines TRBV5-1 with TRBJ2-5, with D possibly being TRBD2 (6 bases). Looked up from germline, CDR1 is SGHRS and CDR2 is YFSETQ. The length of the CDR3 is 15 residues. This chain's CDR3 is CASSLTSTSTDTQYF. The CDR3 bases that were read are TGCGCCAGCAGCTTGACTAGCACGAGCACAGATACC.

Incomplete CDR3 DNA: TGTGCCAGCAGCTTAGCGCTGGCAGGGTTG. This sequence encodes CASSLALAGL. The CDR3 as a whole reads CASSLALAGLLFF. This chain uses TRBV7-2 with TRBJ2-2; D possibly corresponds to TRBD1 (5 bases). With the read ending 3 residues before the CDR3 end, the germline J gene is used to fill in that end. The germline V gene encodes CDR1 SGHTA and CDR2 FQGNSA. The CDR3 sequence is 13 residues long.

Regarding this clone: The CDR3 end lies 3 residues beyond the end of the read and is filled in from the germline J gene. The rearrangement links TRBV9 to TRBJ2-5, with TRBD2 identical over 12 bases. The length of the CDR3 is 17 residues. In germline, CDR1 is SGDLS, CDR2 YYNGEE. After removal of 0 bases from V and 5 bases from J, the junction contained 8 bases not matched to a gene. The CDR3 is CASSVELAGGYPETQYF. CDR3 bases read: TGTGCCAGCAGCGTAGAGCTAGCGGGGGGGTATCCGGAGACC.

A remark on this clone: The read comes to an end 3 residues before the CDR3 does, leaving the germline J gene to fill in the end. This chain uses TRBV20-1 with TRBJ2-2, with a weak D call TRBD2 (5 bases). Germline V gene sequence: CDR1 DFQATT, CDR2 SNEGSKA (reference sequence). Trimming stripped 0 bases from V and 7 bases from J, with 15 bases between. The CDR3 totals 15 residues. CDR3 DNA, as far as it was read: TGCAGTGCTAGAGATTATCTGAGCGCGGGCGGGGAG. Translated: CSARDYLSAGGE. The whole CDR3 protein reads CSARDYLSAGGELFF.

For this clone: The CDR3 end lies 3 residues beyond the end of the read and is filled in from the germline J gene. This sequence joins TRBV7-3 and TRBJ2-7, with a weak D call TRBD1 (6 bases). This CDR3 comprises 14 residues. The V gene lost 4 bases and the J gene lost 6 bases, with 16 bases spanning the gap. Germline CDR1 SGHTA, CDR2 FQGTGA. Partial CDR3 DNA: TGTGCCAGCAGCTCCACTGGGGGCAGTGGCGAG. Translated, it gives CASSSTGGSGE. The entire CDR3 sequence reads CASSSTGGSGEQYF. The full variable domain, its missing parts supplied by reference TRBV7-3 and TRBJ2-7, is GAGVSQTPSNKVTEKGKYVELRCDPISGHTALYWYRQSLGQGPEFLIYFQGTGAADDSGLPNDRFFAVRPEGSVSTLKIQRTERGDSAVYLCASSSTGGSGEQYFGPGTRLTVT.

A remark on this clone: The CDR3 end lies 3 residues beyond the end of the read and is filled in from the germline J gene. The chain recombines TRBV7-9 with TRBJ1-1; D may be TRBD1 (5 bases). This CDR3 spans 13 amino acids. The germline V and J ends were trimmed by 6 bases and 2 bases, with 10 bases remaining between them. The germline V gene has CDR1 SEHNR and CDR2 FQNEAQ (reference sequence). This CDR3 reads CASSRTGNTEAFF. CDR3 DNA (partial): TGTGCCAGCAGTAGAACAGGCAACACTGAA.

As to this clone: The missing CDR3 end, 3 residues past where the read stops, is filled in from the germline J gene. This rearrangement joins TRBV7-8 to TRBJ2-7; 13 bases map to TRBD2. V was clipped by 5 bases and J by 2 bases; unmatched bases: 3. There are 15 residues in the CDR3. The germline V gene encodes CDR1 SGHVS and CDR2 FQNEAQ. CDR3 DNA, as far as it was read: TGTGCCAGCAGCGGCGGACTAGCGGGGGCCTACGAG. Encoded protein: CASSGGLAGAYE. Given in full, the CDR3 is CASSGGLAGAYEQYF. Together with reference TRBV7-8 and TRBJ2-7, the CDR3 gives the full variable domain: GAGVSQSPRYKVAKRGQDVALRCDPISGHVSLFWYQQALGQGPEFLTYFQNEAQLDKSGLPSDRFFAERPEGSVSTLKIQRTQQEDSAVYLCASSGGLAGAYEQYFGPGTRLTVT.

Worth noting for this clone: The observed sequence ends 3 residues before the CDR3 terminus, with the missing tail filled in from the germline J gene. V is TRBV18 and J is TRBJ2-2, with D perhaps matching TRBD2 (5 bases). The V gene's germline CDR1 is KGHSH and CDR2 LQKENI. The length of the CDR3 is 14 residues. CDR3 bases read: TGTGCCAGCTCCTCCGGGGTCCTAGGAGAAAAG. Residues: CASSSGVLGEK. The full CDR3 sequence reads CASSSGVLGEKLFF.

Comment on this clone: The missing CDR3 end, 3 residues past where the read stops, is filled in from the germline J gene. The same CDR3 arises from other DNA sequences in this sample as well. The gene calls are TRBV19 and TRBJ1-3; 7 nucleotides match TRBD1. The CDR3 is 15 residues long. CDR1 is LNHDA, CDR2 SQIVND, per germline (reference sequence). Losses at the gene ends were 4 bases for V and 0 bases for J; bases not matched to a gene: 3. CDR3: CASSKWDSSGNTIYF. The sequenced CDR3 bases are TGTGCCAGTAGTAAGTGGGACAGCTCTGGAAACACC. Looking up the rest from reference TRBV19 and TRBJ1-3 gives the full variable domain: DGGITQSPKYLFRKEGQNVTLSCEQNLNHDAMYWYRQDPGQGLRLIYYSQIVNDFQKGDIAEGYSVSREKKESFPLTVTSAQKNPTAFYLCASSKWDSSGNTIYFGEGSWLTVV.

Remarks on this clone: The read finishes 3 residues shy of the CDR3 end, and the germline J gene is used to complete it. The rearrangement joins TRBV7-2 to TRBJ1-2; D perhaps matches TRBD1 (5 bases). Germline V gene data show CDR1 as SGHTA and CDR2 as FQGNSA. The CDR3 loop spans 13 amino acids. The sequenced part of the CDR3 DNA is TGTGCCAGCAGCTCGGGACTTGCCAATGAC. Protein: CASSSGLAND. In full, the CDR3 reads CASSSGLANDYTF. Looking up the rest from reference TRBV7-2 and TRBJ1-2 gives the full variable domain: GAGVSQSPSNKVTEKGKDVELRCDPISGHTALYWYRQSLGQGLEFLIYFQGNSAPDKSGLPSDRFSAERTGGSVSTLTIQRTQQEDSAVYLCASSSGLANDYTFGSGTRLTVV.

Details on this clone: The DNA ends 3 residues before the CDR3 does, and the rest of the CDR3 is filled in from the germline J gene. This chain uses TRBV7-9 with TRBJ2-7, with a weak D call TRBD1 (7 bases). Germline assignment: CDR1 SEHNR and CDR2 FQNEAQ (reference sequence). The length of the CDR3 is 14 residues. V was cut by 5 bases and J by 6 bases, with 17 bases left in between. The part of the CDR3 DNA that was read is TGTGCCAGCAGCATTCAGGGGGGAAGGATCGAG. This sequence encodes CASSIQGGRIE. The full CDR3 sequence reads CASSIQGGRIEQYF. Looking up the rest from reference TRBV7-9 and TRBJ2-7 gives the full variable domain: DTGVSQNPRHKITKRGQNVTFRCDPISEHNRLYWYRQTLGQGPEFLTYFQNEAQLEKSRLLSDRFSAERPKGSFSTLEIQRTEQGDSAMYLCASSIQGGRIEQYFGPGTRLTVT.

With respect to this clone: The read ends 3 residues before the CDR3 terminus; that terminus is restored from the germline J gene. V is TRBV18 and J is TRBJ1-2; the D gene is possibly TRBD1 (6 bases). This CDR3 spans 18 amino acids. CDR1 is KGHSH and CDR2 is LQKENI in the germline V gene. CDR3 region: CASSPIPLAGGLTDTYTF. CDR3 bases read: TGTGCCAGCTCACCAATTCCTCTAGCGGGGGGGCTAACAGATACC.